Listed below are T cell receptor beta chains from one sample, sequenced in a study of post-analysis software for immune sequencing data. TCRdb reanalysed the PCR reads using MiXCR and keeps one entry per CDR3 protein. Here the sample spans roughly 200,000 distinct CDR3 sequences, over 25% being singletons. Sequenced input: blood. The receptors shown here come from a girl younger than 18 with multiple sclerosis. Both conserved end residues are part of each CDR3. Each record gives: J gene, V gene, D gene, clone size, CDR3 DNA, CDR3 protein. D genes are given only for firm matches. Expanded clones are given a class, and other clones once, few, many or no size at all.

J: TRBJ2-1
V: TRBV11-1
D: -
size: once
DNA: TGTGCCAGCAGCTTAGAGATAGGAACCGTCGCGCAGTTCTTC
CDR3: CASSLEIGTVAQFF

J: TRBJ1-1
V: TRBV5-1
D: TRBD1
size: few
DNA: TGCGCCAGCAGCCGCACCAGGGGGGGGAACACTGAAGCTTTCTTT
CDR3: CASSRTRGGNTEAFF

J: TRBJ2-5
V: TRBV5-1
D: TRBD2
size: many
DNA: TGCGCCAGCAGCTTGGATCCTAGCGGGCACCAAGAGACCCAGTACTTC
CDR3: CASSLDPSGHQETQYF

J: TRBJ2-7
V: TRBV5-6
D: -
size: many
DNA: TGTGCCAGCAGCTGGACGGGTGGCGACGAGCAGTACTTC
CDR3: CASSWTGGDEQYF

J: TRBJ2-5
V: TRBV7-3
D: -
size: -
DNA: TGTGCCAGCAGCCCGGGTCCCCCGGAGACCCAGTACTTC
CDR3: CASSPGPPETQYF

J: TRBJ2-1
V: TRBV5-1
D: TRBD2
size: many
DNA: TGCGCCAGCAGGAGATCTGGACTAGCGGGAGGGGGACTTTACAATGAGCAGTTCTTC
CDR3: CASRRSGLAGGGLYNEQFF

J: TRBJ1-2
V: TRBV3-1
D: TRBD1
size: few
DNA: TGTGCCAGCAGCCAAGATCTCGCAGGGGGTAACTATGGCTACACCTTC
CDR3: CASSQDLAGGNYGYTF

J: TRBJ2-7
V: TRBV10-3
D: TRBD1
size: many
DNA: TGTGCCACGGGGACAGGCTACGAGCAGTACTTC
CDR3: CATGTGYEQYF

J: TRBJ1-4
V: TRBV4-1
D: -
size: -
DNA: TGCGCCAGCAGCCAAGGACACGCGAGGAAGACTAATGAAAAACTGTTTTTT
CDR3: CASSQGHARKTNEKLFF

J: TRBJ1-1
V: TRBV5-1
D: -
size: many
DNA: TGCGCCAGCAGCTATGAGGGTAACACTGAAGCTTTCTTT
CDR3: CASSYEGNTEAFF

J: TRBJ2-5
V: TRBV7-2
D: -
size: many
DNA: TGTGCCAGCAGCCGGACCGGGACGGCGGAGACCCAGTACTTC
CDR3: CASSRTGTAETQYF

J: TRBJ1-4
V: TRBV29-1
D: -
size: once
DNA: TGCAACGTTGTTCTGGAGCGAGAAAAACTGTTTTTT
CDR3: CNVVLEREKLFF

J: TRBJ2-7
V: TRBV29-1
D: TRBD2
size: many
DNA: TGCAGCGTGGGGGGGGAAGCCTACGAGCAGTACTTC
CDR3: CSVGGEAYEQYF

J: TRBJ2-7
V: TRBV7-9
D: TRBD1
size: few
DNA: TGTGCCAGTAGCTTAGGGACAGGCTCCGAGCAGTACTTC
CDR3: CASSLGTGSEQYF

J: TRBJ2-5
V: TRBV20-1
D: TRBD2
size: many
DNA: TGCAGTGCCCGTAGCGGGAGGGACATTTTAGAGACCCAGTACTTC
CDR3: CSARSGRDILETQYF

J: TRBJ1-1
V: TRBV12-3/TRBV12-4
D: -
size: few
DNA: TGTGCCAGCAGTTTAGAGATGAACACTGAAGCTTTCTTT
CDR3: CASSLEMNTEAFF

J: TRBJ2-1
V: TRBV5-1
D: TRBD1
size: few
DNA: TGCGCCAGCAGCTTGGCGGACAGGGCGTCCTACAATGAGCAGTTCTTC
CDR3: CASSLADRASYNEQFF

J: TRBJ1-5
V: TRBV27
D: TRBD1
size: few
DNA: TGTGCCAGCAGTTGGAACAGGGGCGGCAATCAGCCCCAGCATTTT
CDR3: CASSWNRGGNQPQHF

J: TRBJ1-2
V: TRBV7-9
D: -
size: few
DNA: TGTGCCAGCAGCTTGGGTTTCGGGAGAAATGGCTACACCTTC
CDR3: CASSLGFGRNGYTF

J: TRBJ2-3
V: TRBV6-4
D: TRBD2
size: many
DNA: TGTGCCAGCAGTGAGCGGGAGGGCCTTTCGCAGTATTTT
CDR3: CASSEREGLSQYF

J: TRBJ1-6
V: TRBV5-5
D: -
size: few
DNA: TGTGCCAGCAGCTTGGTTAGGCTCGAAAAATTCAATTCACCCCTCCACTTT
CDR3: CASSLVRLEKFNSPLHF

J: TRBJ2-5
V: TRBV29-1
D: -
size: many
DNA: TGCAGCGCGGTGGGGACGGTTGGGCCTTCTGAGACCCAGTACTTC
CDR3: CSAVGTVGPSETQYF

J: TRBJ2-3
V: TRBV29-1
D: -
size: -
DNA: TGCAGCGTTGAAAAGCAGGCAGATACGCAGTATTTT
CDR3: CSVEKQADTQYF

J: TRBJ2-5
V: TRBV12-3/TRBV12-4
D: -
size: few
DNA: TGTGCCAGCAGTTTTGGGGGGAATGAGCAGTACTTC
CDR3: CASSFGGNEQYF

J: TRBJ2-1
V: TRBV6-5
D: -
size: few
DNA: TGTGCCAGCAGTTACCGGCGCAGGGTAAGGAGTTACAATGAGCAGTTCTTC
CDR3: CASSYRRRVRSYNEQFF

J: TRBJ1-2
V: TRBV5-1
D: -
size: -
DNA: TGCGCCAGCAGCTTGGCCAACTCAGGAGGATATGGCTACACCTTC
CDR3: CASSLANSGGYGYTF

J: TRBJ2-7
V: TRBV13
D: TRBD1
size: -
DNA: TGTGCCAGCAGCTTGAGTTCTAGTTGGACAGGACGTTTTTACGAGCAGTACTTC
CDR3: CASSLSSSWTGRFYEQYF

J: TRBJ2-7
V: TRBV29-1
D: TRBD1
size: many
DNA: TGCAGCGTTAGGGGGCTTGGTTTGTACGAGCAGTACTTC
CDR3: CSVRGLGLYEQYF

J: TRBJ2-1
V: TRBV10-3
D: -
size: many
DNA: TGTGCCATCAAAAGCCCCTATCCTGCCGCGAGTGAGCAGTTCTTC
CDR3: CAIKSPYPAASEQFF

J: TRBJ2-2
V: TRBV20-1
D: -
size: few
DNA: TGCAGTGCTAGAGATCCAGGACACAGCAACACCGGGGAGCTGTTTTTT
CDR3: CSARDPGHSNTGELFF

J: TRBJ2-3
V: TRBV5-6
D: -
size: many
DNA: TGTGCCAGCAGCTTCGGGGGTTCCCCTAGCACAGATACGCAGTATTTT
CDR3: CASSFGGSPSTDTQYF

J: TRBJ1-2
V: TRBV10-3
D: -
size: many
DNA: TGTGCCATCAGTGAGGACAGCCGGGGCTATGGCTACACCTTC
CDR3: CAISEDSRGYGYTF

J: TRBJ1-4
V: TRBV7-9
D: -
size: few
DNA: TGTGCCAGCAGCTTATTCGGGACAAATAATGAAAAACTGTTTTTT
CDR3: CASSLFGTNNEKLFF

J: TRBJ2-7
V: TRBV4-1
D: -
size: -
DNA: TGCGCCAGCAGCCTGTCGAAACAGACCTACGAGCAGTACTTC
CDR3: CASSLSKQTYEQYF

J: TRBJ2-2
V: TRBV21-1
D: -
size: -
DNA: TGTGCCAGCAGCAAGCATGACAACAGTCACGCGAACACCGGGGAGCTGTTTTTT
CDR3: CASSKHDNSHANTGELFF

J: TRBJ2-7
V: TRBV27
D: -
size: many
DNA: TGTGCCAGCAGTTCCGGCCGATCCTACGAGCAGTACTTC
CDR3: CASSSGRSYEQYF

J: TRBJ2-7
V: TRBV5-6
D: -
size: -
DNA: TGTGCCAGCAGCTTGGCCGGGCAGAGCTCCTACAATGAGCAGTACTTC
CDR3: CASSLAGQSSYNEQYF

J: TRBJ2-1
V: TRBV18
D: TRBD2
size: -
DNA: TGTGCCAGCTCACTGGTCCCCCCGGGACTAGCGTCGAATGAGCAGTTCTTC
CDR3: CASSLVPPGLASNEQFF

J: TRBJ2-3
V: TRBV20-1
D: -
size: many
DNA: TGCAGTGCTAGAGAGCGGGGGCTCACAGATACGCAGTATTTT
CDR3: CSARERGLTDTQYF

J: TRBJ2-7
V: TRBV6-1
D: TRBD2
size: few
DNA: TGTGCCAGCGCAAGGACTAGCGGGGGGCTCAATGAGCAGTACTTC
CDR3: CASARTSGGLNEQYF

J: TRBJ2-1
V: TRBV7-9
D: -
size: -
DNA: TGTGCCAGCAGCTCACCCCTAGACAGACCGAGATCTAGCTCCTACAATGAGCAGTTCTTC
CDR3: CASSSPLDRPRSSSYNEQFF

J: TRBJ2-5
V: TRBV10-3
D: -
size: many
DNA: TGTGCCATCAGTGAGTCCGATGAGACCCAGTACTTC
CDR3: CAISESDETQYF

J: TRBJ1-5
V: TRBV20-1
D: -
size: many
DNA: TGCAGTGCTAGAGATCCCCGGGGAGGTCAGCCCCAGCATTTT
CDR3: CSARDPRGGQPQHF

J: TRBJ2-1
V: TRBV2
D: -
size: many
DNA: TGTGCCAGCAGTGAACAGGTCCTCTCCTACAATGAGCAGTTCTTC
CDR3: CASSEQVLSYNEQFF

J: TRBJ2-5
V: TRBV5-1
D: -
size: -
DNA: TGCGCCAGCAGCTTGGTCAGCCAAGCCCAAGAGACCCAGTACTTC
CDR3: CASSLVSQAQETQYF

J: TRBJ1-5
V: TRBV30
D: -
size: once
DNA: TGTGCCTGGACCATGGACGTCAATCAGCCCCAGCATTTT
CDR3: CAWTMDVNQPQHF

J: TRBJ2-3
V: TRBV20-1
D: TRBD2
size: many
DNA: TGCAGTGCTCCAGCGGGAGCTAGCACAGATACGCAGTATTTT
CDR3: CSAPAGASTDTQYF